This is a list of T cell receptor beta chains from one sample in a study of PD-1 blockade in classical Hodgkin lymphoma. Assay used: immunoSEQ multiplex PCR; TCRdb lists only in-frame clones, some missing. There are about 31,000 clones in the sample; over 75% occur only once, and 15% to 20% lies in the top ten. The sample here was peripheral blood mononuclear cells (PBMCs), taken before the fourth cycle of nivolumab. The receptors here all came from a human donor with classical Hodgkin lymphoma. CDR3s include the opening cysteine and the closing phenylalanine or tryptophan. The order of the fields is J gene, CDR3 length, V gene, D gene, clone size, CDR3 protein, CDR3 DNA. The D gene is left open where the match is weak. Expanded clones are given a class, and other clones once, few, many or no size at all.

J: TRBJ2-7
length: 16
V: TRBV19
D: TRBD1
size: NA
CDR3: CASSMDYGTGSYEQYF
DNA: TGTGCCAGTAGTATGGACTACGGGACAGGAAGCTACGAGCAGTACTTC

J: TRBJ2-2
length: 12
V: TRBV19
D: NA
size: NA
CDR3: CVSSSDTGELFF
DNA: TGTGTCAGTAGTTCTGACACCGGGGAGCTGTTTTTT

J: TRBJ2-2
length: 16
V: TRBV7-9
D: TRBD2
size: NA
CDR3: CASRSGLAGGTGELFF
DNA: TGTGCCAGCAGATCGGGACTAGCGGGGGGCACCGGGGAGCTGTTTTTT

J: TRBJ2-3
length: 16
V: TRBV7-2
D: TRBD2
size: NA
CDR3: CASSLGSGAYTDTQYF
DNA: TGTGCCAGCAGCTTAGGTAGCGGGGCCTACACAGATACGCAGTATTTT

J: TRBJ2-1
length: 15
V: TRBV6-1
D: TRBD2
size: NA
CDR3: CASSEIGLAANEQFF
DNA: TGTGCCAGCAGTGAAATCGGACTAGCGGCGAATGAGCAGTTCTTC

J: TRBJ2-7
length: 12
V: TRBV19
D: NA
size: once
CDR3: CASSTRGFEQYF
DNA: TGTGCCAGTAGTACCAGGGGTTTCGAGCAGTACTTC

J: TRBJ2-3
length: 16
V: TRBV18
D: NA
size: once
CDR3: CASSPPGTLWMGTQYF
DNA: TGTGCCAGCTCACCACCGGGGACCCTCTGGATGGGTACGCAGTATTTT

J: TRBJ1-5
length: 14
V: TRBV15
D: TRBD1
size: medium-sized
CDR3: CATSRDRGDQPQHF
DNA: TGTGCCACCAGCCGAGACAGGGGGGATCAGCCCCAGCATTTT

J: TRBJ1-2
length: 15
V: TRBV5-1
D: NA
size: NA
CDR3: CASSLDQPTNYGYTF
DNA: TGCGCCAGCAGCTTGGATCAGCCTACTAACTATGGCTACACCTTC

J: TRBJ2-3
length: 15
V: TRBV5-3
D: TRBD2
size: NA
CDR3: CARSPESGGPDTQYF
DNA: TGTGCCAGAAGCCCAGAGAGCGGGGGGCCAGATACGCAGTATTTT

J: TRBJ1-2
length: 15
V: TRBV4-3
D: NA
size: NA
CDR3: CASSQDFAGGYGYTF
DNA: TGCGCCAGCAGCCAAGATTTTGCGGGCGGCTATGGCTACACCTTC

J: TRBJ1-1
length: 12
V: TRBV7-2
D: NA
size: NA
CDR3: CASSFVRTEAFF
DNA: TGTGCCAGCAGCTTTGTCAGAACCGAAGCTTTCTTT

J: TRBJ2-5
length: 13
V: TRBV5-1
D: NA
size: NA
CDR3: CASSRDPRETQYF
DNA: TGCGCCAGCAGCCGGGACCCGAGAGAGACCCAGTACTTC

J: TRBJ2-3
length: 17
V: TRBV7-2
D: TRBD2
size: NA
CDR3: CASSPPPGSGGADTQYF
DNA: TGTGCCAGCAGCCCCCCTCCGGGGAGCGGGGGGGCAGATACGCAGTATTTT

J: TRBJ2-1
length: 13
V: TRBV5-1
D: NA
size: NA
CDR3: CASIGQGGWEQFF
DNA: TGCGCCAGCATAGGTCAAGGAGGGTGGGAGCAGTTCTTC

J: TRBJ1-3
length: 16
V: TRBV4-1
D: TRBD1
size: NA
CDR3: CASSQPLQGTGNTIYF
DNA: TGCGCCAGCAGCCAACCTTTACAGGGGACTGGAAACACCATATATTTT

J: TRBJ1-2
length: 12
V: TRBV4-2
D: NA
size: NA
CDR3: CASLGSLYGYTF
DNA: TGTGCCAGTTTGGGTTCCCTCTATGGCTACACCTTC

J: TRBJ1-5
length: 15
V: TRBV19
D: NA
size: NA
CDR3: CASSISDNRRQPQHF
DNA: TGTGCCAGTAGTATCTCGGACAATCGGAGACAGCCCCAGCATTTT

J: TRBJ1-6
length: 16
V: TRBV5-4
D: TRBD1
size: NA
CDR3: CASSWSRDRRNSPLHF
DNA: TGTGCCAGCAGCTGGAGCCGGGACAGGCGGAATTCACCCCTCCACTTT

J: TRBJ2-7
length: 14
V: TRBV10-3
D: TRBD1
size: NA
CDR3: CAIRGTGDSYEQYF
DNA: TGTGCCATCCGAGGGACAGGAGATTCCTACGAGCAGTACTTC

J: TRBJ2-5
length: 13
V: TRBV4-1
D: NA
size: once
CDR3: CASSQASSIPQYF
DNA: TGCGCCAGCAGCCAAGCCTCATCGATCCCCCAGTACTTC

J: TRBJ2-7
length: 14
V: TRBV19
D: TRBD1
size: NA
CDR3: CASSMTGSSYEQYF
DNA: TGTGCCAGTAGTATGACAGGGAGCTCCTACGAGCAGTACTTC

J: TRBJ1-2
length: 12
V: TRBV28
D: NA
size: NA
CDR3: CASIGQNYGYTF
DNA: TGTGCCAGCATTGGGCAGAACTATGGCTACACCTTC

J: TRBJ1-4
length: 13
V: TRBV11-2
D: NA
size: NA
CDR3: CASSLEGREKLFF
DNA: TGTGCCAGCAGCTTAGAAGGGCGAGAAAAACTGTTTTTT

J: TRBJ2-7
length: 14
V: TRBV2
D: TRBD1
size: NA
CDR3: CASTGQGDVDEQYF
DNA: TGTGCCAGCACCGGACAGGGAGATGTCGACGAGCAGTACTTC

J: TRBJ1-5
length: 14
V: TRBV29-1
D: TRBD1
size: NA
CDR3: CSVEEGGRGQPQHF
DNA: TGCAGCGTTGAAGAAGGGGGCCGAGGTCAGCCCCAGCATTTT

J: TRBJ2-1
length: 15
V: TRBV19
D: TRBD2
size: once
CDR3: CASSISGGPGNEQFF
DNA: TGTGCCAGTAGTATAAGCGGGGGGCCGGGCAATGAGCAGTTCTTC

J: TRBJ2-7
length: 15
V: TRBV5-1
D: TRBD2
size: NA
CDR3: CASSTGLAGDYEQYF
DNA: TGCGCCAGCAGCACCGGACTAGCGGGGGACTACGAGCAGTACTTC

J: TRBJ2-7
length: 15
V: TRBV5-6
D: TRBD2
size: NA
CDR3: CASSLIPSGRNEQYF
DNA: TGTGCCAGCAGCTTGATTCCTAGCGGGAGGAACGAGCAGTACTTC

J: TRBJ1-2
length: 14
V: TRBV6-5
D: NA
size: NA
CDR3: CASSEQGGGYGYTF
DNA: TGTGCCAGCAGTGAACAGGGCGGAGGCTATGGCTACACCTTC